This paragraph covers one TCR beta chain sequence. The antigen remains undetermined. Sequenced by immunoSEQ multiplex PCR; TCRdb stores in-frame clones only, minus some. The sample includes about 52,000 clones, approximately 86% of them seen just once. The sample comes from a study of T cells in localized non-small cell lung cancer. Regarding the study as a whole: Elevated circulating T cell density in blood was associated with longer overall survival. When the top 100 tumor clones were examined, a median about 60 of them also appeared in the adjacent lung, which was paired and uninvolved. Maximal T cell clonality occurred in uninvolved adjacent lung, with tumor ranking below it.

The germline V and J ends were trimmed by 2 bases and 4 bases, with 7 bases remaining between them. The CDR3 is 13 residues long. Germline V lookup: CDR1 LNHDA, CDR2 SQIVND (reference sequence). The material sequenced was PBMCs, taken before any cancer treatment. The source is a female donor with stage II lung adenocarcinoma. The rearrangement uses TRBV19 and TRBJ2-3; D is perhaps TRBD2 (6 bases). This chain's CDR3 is CASSIRRADTQYF. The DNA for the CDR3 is TGTGCCAGTAGTATAAGGAGGGCAGATACGCAGTATTTT.